Detailed here is one TCR beta chain. Its target is unknown. The data belong to a study of vaccination effects on CD4 cells after COVID-19. Study-level points and caveats: Marked clonal contraction of infection- and vaccine-induced clones was seen late after vaccination.

Within the ViraFEST assay, antigen-specific CD4+ T cells underwent expansion with viral peptide pools prior to sequencing. Isolation of CD4+ T cells took place after 10 to 11 days of culture. This individual tested PCR-positive for SARS-CoV-2 infection between March and December 2020. The CDR3 spans 17 residues. V dropped 0 bases and J dropped 2 bases, with 11 bases sitting between them. Germline V gene lookup returns CDR1 LGHDT and CDR2 YNNKEL (reference sequence). This table comes from immunoSEQ multiplex PCR, and its TCRdb copy is limited to in-frame clones, with some not included. The data contain 42,000 or so clones, under 80% of them singletons.

The J gene is TRBJ1-6, the V gene TRBV3-1 (or the pseudogene TRBV3-2); D gene ambiguous. The sequences come from CD4+ T cells from PBMCs cultured with a peptide pool, collected before COVID-19 vaccination. The receptor's source is a human donor who had a prior SARS-CoV-2 infection. In DNA form, the CDR3 reads TGTGCCAGCAGCCAAGATTTAGGGCGGCCCTATAATTCACCCCTCCACTTT. Protein: CASSQDLGRPYNSPLHF.